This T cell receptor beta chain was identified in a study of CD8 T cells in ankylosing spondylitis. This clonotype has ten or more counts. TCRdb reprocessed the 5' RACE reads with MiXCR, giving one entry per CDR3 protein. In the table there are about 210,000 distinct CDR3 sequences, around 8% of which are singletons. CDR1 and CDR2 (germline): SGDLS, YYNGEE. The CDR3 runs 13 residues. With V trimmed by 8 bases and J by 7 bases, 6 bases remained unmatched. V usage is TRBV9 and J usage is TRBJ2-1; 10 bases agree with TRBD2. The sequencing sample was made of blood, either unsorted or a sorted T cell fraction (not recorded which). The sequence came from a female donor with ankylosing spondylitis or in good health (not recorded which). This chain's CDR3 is CASGLAAFNEQFF. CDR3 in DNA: TGTGCCAGTGGACTAGCGGCCTTTAATGAGCAGTTCTTC. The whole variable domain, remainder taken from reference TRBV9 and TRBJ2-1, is DSGVTQTPKHLITATGQRVTLRCSPRSGDLSVYWYQQSLDQGLQFLIQYYNGEERAKGNILERFSAQQFPDLHSELNLSSLELGDSALYFCASGLAAFNEQFFGPGTRLTVL.